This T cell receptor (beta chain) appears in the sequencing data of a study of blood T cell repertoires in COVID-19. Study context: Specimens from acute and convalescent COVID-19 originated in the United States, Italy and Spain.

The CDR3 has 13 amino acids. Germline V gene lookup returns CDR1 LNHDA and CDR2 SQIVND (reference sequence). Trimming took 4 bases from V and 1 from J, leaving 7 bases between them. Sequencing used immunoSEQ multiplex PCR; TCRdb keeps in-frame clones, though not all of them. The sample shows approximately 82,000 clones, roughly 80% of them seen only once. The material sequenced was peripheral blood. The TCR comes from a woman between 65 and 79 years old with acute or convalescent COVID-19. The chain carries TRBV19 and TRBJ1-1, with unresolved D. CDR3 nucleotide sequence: TGTGCCAGTAGTACCGTCAGGAACACTGAAGCTTTCTTT. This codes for CASSTVRNTEAFF.